This entry lists 3 T cell receptor beta chains sequenced from one sample in a study of Ad26.COV2.S vaccination and SARS-CoV-2 variants (dated by TCRdb to the early 2020s). Sample treatment or condition, as interpreted from the label and publication: some 20 received Ad26.COV2.S at low or high dose, single or two shots; about 5 received placebo; per-sample allocation not given. For vaccine and placebo recipients, the sequenced repertoires came from samples collected on day 63 after the first injection. Libraries were constructed by the immunoSEQ multiplex PCR assay. TCRdb took this table from immuneACCESS and kept in-frame rearrangements with V and J called. Such tables lack part of the clones; where checked against another copy, unresolved V genes explain under half of the gap, and the rest is unexplained. Within this sample are 400,000 to 500,000 clones, with roughly 90% of them counted one time only. The ten largest clones capture 3.6% of the sample.

The source was peripheral blood, collected in a trial of Ad26.COV2.S vaccine versus placebo. These receptors originate from a person between 18 and 60 years old who received the Ad26.COV2.S COVID-19 vaccine or a placebo.

This CDR3 is CASSLFPGTGYYNEQFF. The CDR3 DNA reads as TGTGCCAGCAGCTTATTCCCCGGGACAGGGTACTACAATGAGCAGTTCTTC. J is TRBJ2-1 and V is TRBV7-2; 9 nucleotides match TRBD1. V was clipped by 2 bases and J by 3 bases; unmatched bases: 8. The CDR3 contains 17 residues. CDR1 and CDR2 (germline): SGHTA, FQGNSA.

The J gene is TRBJ1-5, the V gene TRBV19, with D uncertain. The V and J ends lost 7 bases and 6 bases respectively, with 19 bases between them. This CDR3 comprises 15 residues. Germline loops: CDR1 LNHDA, CDR2 SQIVND (reference sequence). In DNA form, the CDR3 reads TGTGCCAGTACCCCGGCGAGTAAAGGATCTCAGCCCCAGCATTTT. It specifies CASTPASKGSQPQHF. Variable domain in full (rest from reference TRBV19 and TRBJ1-5): DGGITQSPKYLFRKEGQNVTLSCEQNLNHDAMYWYRQDPGQGLRLIYYSQIVNDFQKGDIAEGYSVSREKKESFPLTVTSAQKNPTAFYLCASTPASKGSQPQHFGDGTRLSIL.

This chain links TRBV19 with TRBJ2-2, with 10 nucleotides matching TRBD1. The CDR3 has 14 amino acids. Germline V gene data show CDR1 as LNHDA and CDR2 as SQIVND (reference sequence). The junction had 6 bases not matched to a gene; V was cut back by 10 bases and J by 4 bases. The CDR3: CAKQDRGSTGELFF. The CDR3 DNA reads as TGTGCCAAACAGGACAGGGGGTCCACCGGGGAGCTGTTTTTT.